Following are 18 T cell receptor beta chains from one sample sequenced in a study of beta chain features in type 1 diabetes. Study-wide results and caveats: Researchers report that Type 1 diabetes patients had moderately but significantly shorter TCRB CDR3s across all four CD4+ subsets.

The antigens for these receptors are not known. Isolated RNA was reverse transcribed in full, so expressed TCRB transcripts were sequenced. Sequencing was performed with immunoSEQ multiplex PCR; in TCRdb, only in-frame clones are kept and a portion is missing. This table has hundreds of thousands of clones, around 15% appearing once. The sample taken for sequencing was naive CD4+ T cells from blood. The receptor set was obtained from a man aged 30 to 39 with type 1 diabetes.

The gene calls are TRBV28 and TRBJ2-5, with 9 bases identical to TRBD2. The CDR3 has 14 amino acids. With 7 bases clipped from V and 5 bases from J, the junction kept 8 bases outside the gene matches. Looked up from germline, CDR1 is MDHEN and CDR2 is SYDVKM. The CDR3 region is CASTDSGSGETQYF. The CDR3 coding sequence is TGTGCCAGCACTGATAGCGGGAGTGGGGAGACCCAGTACTTC.

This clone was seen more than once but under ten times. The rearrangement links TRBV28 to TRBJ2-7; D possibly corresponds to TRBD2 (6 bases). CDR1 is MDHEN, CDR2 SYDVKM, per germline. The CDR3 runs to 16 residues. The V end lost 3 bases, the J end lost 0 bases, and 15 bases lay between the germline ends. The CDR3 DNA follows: TGTGCCAGCAGTTTCTGGGCTAGCGTAAGCTCCTACGAGCAGTACTTC. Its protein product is CASSFWASVSSYEQYF.

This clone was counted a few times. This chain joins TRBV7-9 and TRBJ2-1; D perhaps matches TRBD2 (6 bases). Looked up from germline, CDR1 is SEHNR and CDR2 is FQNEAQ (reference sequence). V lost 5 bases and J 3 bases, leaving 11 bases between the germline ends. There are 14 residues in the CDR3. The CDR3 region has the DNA TGTGCCAGCAGCCGGGACTGGATCTACAATGAGCAGTTCTTC. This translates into CASSRDWIYNEQFF.

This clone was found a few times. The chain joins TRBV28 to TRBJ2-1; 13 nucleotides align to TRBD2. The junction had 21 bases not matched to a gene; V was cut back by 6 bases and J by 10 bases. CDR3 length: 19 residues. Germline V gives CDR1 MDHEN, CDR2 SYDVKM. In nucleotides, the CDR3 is TGTGCCAGCAGCCGAGAGAGGGAAACTAGCGGGAGGGCCCCTAGCGAGCAGTTCTTC. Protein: CASSRERETSGRAPSEQFF.

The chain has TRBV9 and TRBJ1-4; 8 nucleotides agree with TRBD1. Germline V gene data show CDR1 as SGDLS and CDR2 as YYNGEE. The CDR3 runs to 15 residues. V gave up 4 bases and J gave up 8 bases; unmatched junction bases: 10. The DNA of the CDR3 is TGTGCCAGCAGCTTGAGGACAGGGTCGGGGGAAAAACTGTTTTTT. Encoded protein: CASSLRTGSGEKLFF.

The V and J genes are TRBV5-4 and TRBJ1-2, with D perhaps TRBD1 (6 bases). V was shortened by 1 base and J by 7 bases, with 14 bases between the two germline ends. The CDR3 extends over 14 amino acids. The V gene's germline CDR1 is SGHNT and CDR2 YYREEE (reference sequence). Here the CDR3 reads CASSLIQGRGGYTF. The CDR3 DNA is TGTGCCAGCAGCTTGATACAGGGCCGAGGTGGCTACACCTTC.

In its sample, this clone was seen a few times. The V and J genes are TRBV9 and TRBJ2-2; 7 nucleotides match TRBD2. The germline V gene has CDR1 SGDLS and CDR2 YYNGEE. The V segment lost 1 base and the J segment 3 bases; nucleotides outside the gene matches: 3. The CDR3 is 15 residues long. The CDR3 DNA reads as TGTGCCAGCAGCGTAATGGCGGGAGACACCGGGGAGCTGTTTTTT. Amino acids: CASSVMAGDTGELFF.

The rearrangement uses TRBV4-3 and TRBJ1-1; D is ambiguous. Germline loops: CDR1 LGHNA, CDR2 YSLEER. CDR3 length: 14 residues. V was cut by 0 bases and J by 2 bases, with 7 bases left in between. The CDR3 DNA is TGCGCCAGCAGCCAAGAACGCGAAAACACTGAAGCTTTCTTT. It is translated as CASSQERENTEAFF.

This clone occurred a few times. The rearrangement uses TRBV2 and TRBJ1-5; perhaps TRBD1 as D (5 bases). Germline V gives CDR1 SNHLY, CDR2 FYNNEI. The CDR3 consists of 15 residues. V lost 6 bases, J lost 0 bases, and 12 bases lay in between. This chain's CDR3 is CASSPQGYSNQPQHF. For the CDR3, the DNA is TGTGCCAGCAGCCCCCAGGGTTATAGCAATCAGCCCCAGCATTTT.

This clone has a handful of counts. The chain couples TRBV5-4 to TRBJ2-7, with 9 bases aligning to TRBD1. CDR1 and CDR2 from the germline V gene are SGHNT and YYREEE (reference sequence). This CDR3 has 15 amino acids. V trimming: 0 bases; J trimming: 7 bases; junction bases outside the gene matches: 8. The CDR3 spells CASSLGTGAEKEQYF. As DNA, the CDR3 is TGTGCCAGCAGCTTGGGGACAGGGGCCGAGAAAGAGCAGTACTTC.

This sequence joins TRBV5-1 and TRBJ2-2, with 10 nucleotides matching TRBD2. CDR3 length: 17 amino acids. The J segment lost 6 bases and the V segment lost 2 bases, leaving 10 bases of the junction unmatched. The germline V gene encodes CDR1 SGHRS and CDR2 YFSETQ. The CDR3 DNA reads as TGCGCCAGCAGCTTCCTGAGCGGGAGGGCCTTGGCCGGGGAGCTGTTTTTT. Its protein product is CASSFLSGRALAGELFF.

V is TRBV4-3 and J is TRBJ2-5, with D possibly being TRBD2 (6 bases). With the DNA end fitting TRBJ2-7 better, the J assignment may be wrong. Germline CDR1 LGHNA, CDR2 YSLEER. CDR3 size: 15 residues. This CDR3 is CASSQEGGPSYEQYF. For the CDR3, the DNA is TGCGCCAGCAGCCAAGAGGGAGGACCATCCTACGAGCAGTACTTC.

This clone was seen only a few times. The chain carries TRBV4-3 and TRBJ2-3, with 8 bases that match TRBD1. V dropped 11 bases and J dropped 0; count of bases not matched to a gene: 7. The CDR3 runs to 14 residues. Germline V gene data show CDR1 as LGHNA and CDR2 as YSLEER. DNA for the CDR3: TGCGCCTCAAGAAGGACAGGGAGCACAGATACGCAGTATTTT. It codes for CASRRTGSTDTQYF.

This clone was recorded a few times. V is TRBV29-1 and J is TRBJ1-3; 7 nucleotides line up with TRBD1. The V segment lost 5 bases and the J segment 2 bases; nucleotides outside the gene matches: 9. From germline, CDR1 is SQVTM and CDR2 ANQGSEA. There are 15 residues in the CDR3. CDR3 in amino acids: CSVLTGLNAGNTIYF. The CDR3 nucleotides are TGCAGCGTTCTGACAGGGCTGAATGCTGGAAACACCATATATTTT.

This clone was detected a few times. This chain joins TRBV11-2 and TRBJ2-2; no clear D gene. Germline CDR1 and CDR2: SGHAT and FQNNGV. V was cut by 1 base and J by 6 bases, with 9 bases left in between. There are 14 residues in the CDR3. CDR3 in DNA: TGTGCCAGCAGCTTAGCCCGGGTCTCCGGGGAGCTGTTTTTT. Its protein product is CASSLARVSGELFF.

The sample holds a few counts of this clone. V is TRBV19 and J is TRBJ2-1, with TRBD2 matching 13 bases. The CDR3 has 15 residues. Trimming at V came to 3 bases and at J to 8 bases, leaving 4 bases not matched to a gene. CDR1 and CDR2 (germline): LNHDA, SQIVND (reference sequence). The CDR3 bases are TGTGCCAGTAGTATCCTAACTAGCGGGAGGGATGAGCAGTTCTTC. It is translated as CASSILTSGRDEQFF.

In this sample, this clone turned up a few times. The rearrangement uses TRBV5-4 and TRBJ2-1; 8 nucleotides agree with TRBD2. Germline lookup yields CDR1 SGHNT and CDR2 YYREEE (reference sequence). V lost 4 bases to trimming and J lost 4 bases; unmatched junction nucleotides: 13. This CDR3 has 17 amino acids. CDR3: CASSAQAGVALYNEQFF. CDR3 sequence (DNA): TGTGCCAGCAGCGCACAAGCGGGAGTCGCCCTATACAATGAGCAGTTCTTC.

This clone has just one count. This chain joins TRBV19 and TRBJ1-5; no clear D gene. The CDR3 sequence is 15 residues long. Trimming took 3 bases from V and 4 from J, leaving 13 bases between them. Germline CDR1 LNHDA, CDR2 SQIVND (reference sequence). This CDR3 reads CASSISGGRNQPQHF. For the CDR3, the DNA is TGTGCCAGTAGTATTTCGGGAGGGAGGAATCAGCCCCAGCATTTT.